These 25 T cell receptor beta chains were all obtained from the same sample, sequenced in a study of T cells after yellow fever vaccination. TCRdb redid the calling of the 5' RACE reads with MiXCR, one entry per CDR3 protein. Here the sample spans 500,000 to 700,000 distinct CDR3 sequences, about 19% being singletons. The sample in question was PBMCs, obtained 15 days after the yellow fever booster vaccination. The source is a man under 40 who received the YFV17D yellow fever vaccine.

The chain carries TRBV29-1 and TRBJ2-7; D may be TRBD2 (6 bases). Trimming shortened V by 7 bases and J by 4 bases, and 20 bases separated the two germline ends. Germline-derived CDR1 and CDR2 are SQVTM and ANQGSEA. The CDR3 totals 14 residues. In DNA, the CDR3 is TGCAGCGCTTTTTCCCGGGGTAGCGGATACGAGCAGTACTTC. This codes for CSAFSRGSGYEQYF.

This chain joins TRBV6-5 and TRBJ2-7; D remains ambiguous. Germline CDR1 reads MNHEY; CDR2 reads SVGAGI. V was pared by 4 bases and J by 0 bases, with 10 bases between. The CDR3 loop spans 14 amino acids. CDR3 protein: CASSSARSSYEQYF. In DNA, the CDR3 is TGTGCCAGCAGTTCGGCCCGGAGCTCCTACGAGCAGTACTTC.

The chain recombines TRBV7-3 with TRBJ2-2, with TRBD2 matching over 9 bases. J lost 6 bases, V lost 5 bases, and 10 bases had no gene match. From germline, CDR1 is SGHTA and CDR2 FQGTGA. CDR3 length: 16 residues. The DNA for the CDR3 is TGTGCCAGCAGCAAAGGGGCGGGAGGGCTCGCCGGGGAGCTGTTTTTT. Translating gives CASSKGAGGLAGELFF.

This clonotype was detected only a few times. The chain joins TRBV7-9 to TRBJ2-5, with a possible D match to TRBD1 (5 bases). Trimming cost V 4 bases and J 1 base, with 10 bases left between them. CDR3 size: 14 residues. The germline V gene has CDR1 SEHNR and CDR2 FQNEAQ (reference sequence). CDR3 bases: TGTGCCAGCAGCTCAGTCCAGGGCCAAGAGACCCAGTACTTC. It yields the protein CASSSVQGQETQYF.

This clonotype was seen a handful of times. The V call is TRBV28, the J call TRBJ2-7, with a possible D match to TRBD2 (7 bases). The ends were cut back, 7 bases at V and 3 bases at J, with 22 bases in the middle. Germline lookup yields CDR1 MDHEN and CDR2 SYDVKM. The CDR3 totals 16 residues. The CDR3 loop reads CASIGLGGLGGYEQYF. The CDR3 DNA reads as TGTGCCAGCATAGGTCTGGGGGGGCTTGGAGGCTACGAGCAGTACTTC.

The chain couples TRBV7-9 to TRBJ1-2; D unresolved. Trimming removed 4 bases at V and 8 bases at J, with 17 bases between. CDR1 and CDR2 (germline): SEHNR, FQNEAQ (reference sequence). This CDR3 spans 14 amino acids. The CDR3 DNA is TGTGCCAGCAGCTCGACCGGCCTTTGGAGGGGCTACACCTTC. This gives the protein CASSSTGLWRGYTF. The full variable domain, rest sourced from reference TRBV7-9 and TRBJ1-2, is DTGVSQNPRHKITKRGQNVTFRCDPISEHNRLYWYRQTLGQGPEFLTYFQNEAQLEKSRLLSDRFSAERPKGSFSTLEIQRTEQGDSAMYLCASSSTGLWRGYTFGSGTRLTVV.

The gene calls are TRBV3-1 and TRBJ2-5; 7 bases line up with TRBD1. V lost 4 bases, J lost 0 bases, and 11 bases stayed unmatched. There are 17 residues in the CDR3. Germline values: CDR1 LGHDT, CDR2 YNNKEL (reference sequence). CDR3 DNA sequence: TGTGCCAGCAGCCTAAAGACCCCGGGACAGAACCAAGAGACCCAGTACTTC. It translates to CASSLKTPGQNQETQYF.

This clonotype was counted only a few times. The J gene is TRBJ2-7, the V gene TRBV20-1; TRBD2 matches 8 bases. The CDR3 runs 13 residues. Trimming at V came to 2 bases and at J to 2 bases, leaving 2 bases not matched to a gene. From germline, CDR1 is DFQATT and CDR2 SNEGSKA (reference sequence). CDR3 loop: CSARTGRAYEQYF. The CDR3, as DNA: TGCAGTGCTAGAACCGGGAGGGCCTACGAGCAGTACTTC.

This chain connects TRBV11-3 to TRBJ2-3; TRBD2 agrees at 12 bases. Germline assignment: CDR1 SGHNT and CDR2 YENEEA. V lost 5 bases, J lost 8 bases, and 8 bases stayed unmatched. The CDR3 totals 15 residues. The CDR3 region has the DNA TGTGCCAGCAGCGAGACTAGCGGGAGCATGAGTACGCAGTATTTT. Its translation: CASSETSGSMSTQYF.

This clonotype has more than one count but fewer than ten. This rearrangement joins TRBV20-1 to TRBJ2-3; D gene uncertain. The CDR3 has 11 residues. V lost 6 bases, J lost 2 bases, and 6 bases lay in between. Per germline, CDR1 DFQATT and CDR2 SNEGSKA (reference sequence). CDR3: CSATNTDTQYF. The CDR3, as DNA: TGCAGTGCAACTAACACAGATACGCAGTATTTT.

J is TRBJ1-4 and V is TRBV6-6; D gene uncertain. This CDR3 spans 12 amino acids. Germline V gives CDR1 MNHNY, CDR2 SVGAGI (reference sequence). The germline V and J ends were trimmed by 6 bases and 5 bases, with 7 bases remaining between them. As DNA, the CDR3 is TGTGCCAGCAGGGGCCGGAATGAAAAACTGTTTTTT. Encoded protein: CASRGRNEKLFF.

The V gene is TRBV20-1, the J gene TRBJ1-2; a possible D gene is TRBD1 (5 bases). The germline V gene has CDR1 DFQATT and CDR2 SNEGSKA (reference sequence). The CDR3 is 14 amino acids. The CDR3 spells CSSWADSANYGYTF. CDR3 nucleotides: TGCAGCTCCTGGGCCGACAGCGCTAACTATGGCTACACCTTC.

This clonotype appeared a few times. The J gene is TRBJ2-5, the V gene TRBV5-1, with 9 bases identical to TRBD1. V trimming: 3 bases; J trimming: 4 bases; junction bases outside the gene matches: 7. Germline CDR1 reads SGHRS; CDR2 reads YFSETQ. CDR3 length equals 15 residues. CDR3 residues: CASSWGTGRGETQYF. CDR3 coding DNA: TGCGCCAGCAGCTGGGGGACAGGGAGGGGAGAGACCCAGTACTTC. Full variable domain (rest looked up from reference TRBV5-1 and TRBJ2-5): KAGVTQTPRYLIKTRGQQVTLSCSPISGHRSVSWYQQTPGQGLQFLFEYFSETQRNKGNFPGRFSGRQFSNSRSEMNVSTLELGDSALYLCASSWGTGRGETQYFGPGTRLLVL.

The chain is built from TRBV6-2 or TRBV6-3 and TRBJ2-5; tentative D call: TRBD1 (5 bases). The CDR3 sequence is 17 residues long. Germline loops: CDR1 MNHEY, CDR2 SVGEGT. V was cut by 6 bases and J by 4 bases, with 24 bases left in between. This CDR3 is CASSHRRGLRERETQYF. The CDR3 DNA follows: TGTGCCAGCAGCCACCGTAGGGGCCTACGAGAGCGAGAGACCCAGTACTTC.

J is TRBJ2-2 and V is TRBV6-7; D not certain. Being an ORF, TRBV6-7 has a function that is uncertain. Deletions cut 7 bases from V and 2 bases from J, with 17 bases between. This CDR3 comprises 16 residues. Written as DNA, the CDR3 is TGTGCCAGCACCACCTGGTCGAGAGATAACACCGGGGAGCTGTTTTTT. Translation: CASTTWSRDNTGELFF.

This clonotype was seen at least ten times. The chain couples TRBV7-9 to TRBJ2-3, with D unclear. The CDR3 totals 13 residues. The ends were cut back, 5 bases at V and 1 base at J, with 7 bases in the middle. Germline-derived CDR1 and CDR2 are SEHNR and FQNEAQ (reference sequence). Here the CDR3 reads CASSRSGTDTQYF. In nucleotides, the CDR3 is TGTGCCAGCAGCCGGAGCGGCACAGATACGCAGTATTTT.

A few counts support this clonotype. The chain recombines TRBV24-1 with TRBJ2-5, with D possibly matching TRBD1 (6 bases). Germline V gene sequence: CDR1 KGHDR, CDR2 SFDVKD. Trimming took off 3 bases at V and 4 bases at J, with 11 bases between the two ends. This CDR3 is built from 14 residues. CDR3 sequence (DNA): TGTGCCACCAGTGATCGTAAAGGGGGAGAGACCCAGTACTTC. Its protein is CATSDRKGGETQYF.

This rearrangement joins TRBV7-8 to TRBJ2-5, with TRBD2 matching over 9 bases. The germline gives CDR1 SGHVS, CDR2 FQNEAQ. The CDR3 has 17 amino acids. J gave up 4 bases and V 2 bases, and 11 bases lay outside the gene matches. The CDR3 loop reads CASSLLTLLAGGETQYF. The CDR3 bases are TGTGCCAGCAGCTTATTAACACTACTAGCGGGCGGAGAGACCCAGTACTTC.

The sample holds many counts of this clonotype. The J gene is TRBJ1-1, the V gene TRBV5-1; D is ambiguous. Germline-derived CDR1 and CDR2 are SGHRS and YFSETQ. Trimming stripped 0 bases from V and 6 bases from J, with 12 bases between. This CDR3 comprises 14 residues. The CDR3 here is CASSLVVGKAEAFF. DNA for the CDR3: TGCGCCAGCAGCTTGGTTGTAGGGAAGGCTGAAGCTTTCTTT.

V and J are TRBV7-2 and TRBJ2-1; 7 nucleotides line up with TRBD2. Trimming cost V 0 bases and J 8 bases; bases outside gene matches: 4. Germline V gives CDR1 SGHTA, CDR2 FQGNSA. This CDR3 is built from 14 residues. CDR3 sequence reads: CASSLAGGPDEQFF. The CDR3, as DNA: TGTGCCAGCAGCTTAGCGGGAGGGCCCGATGAGCAGTTCTTC.

In this sample, this clonotype turned up a few times. CDR3 nucleotide sequence: TGTGCCACCAGTGATTTGCGTGTTGGCGCTAGCGGGGTCTTGGATGAGCAGTTCTTC. This sequence encodes CATSDLRVGASGVLDEQFF. The chain joins TRBV24-1 to TRBJ2-1; the match to TRBD2 covers 9 bases. The trim removed 0 bases at V and 8 bases at J, leaving 16 bases unmatched. The CDR3 spans 19 residues. Germline assignment: CDR1 KGHDR and CDR2 SFDVKD.

This sequence joins TRBV7-6 and TRBJ2-3; TRBD1 agrees at 7 bases. In germline, CDR1 is SGHVS, CDR2 FNYEAQ. The CDR3 contains 14 residues. Losses at the gene ends were 5 bases for V and 6 bases for J; bases not matched to a gene: 8. CDR3 DNA: TGTGCCAGCAGCATACGACAGGGTTCCGATACGCAGTATTTT. Protein product: CASSIRQGSDTQYF.

The chain couples TRBV12-3 or TRBV12-4 to TRBJ2-3, with 12 bases matching TRBD2. The V gene end was trimmed by 7 bases and the J gene end by 0 bases; junction bases not matched to a gene: 5. The CDR3 totals 16 residues. The CDR3 protein is CASTYGLAGSTDTQYF. The CDR3 DNA reads TGTGCCAGCACCTACGGACTAGCGGGGAGCACAGATACGCAGTATTTT.

The J gene is TRBJ2-2, the V gene TRBV7-2; D ambiguous. Trimming left V 0 bases short and J 0 bases short, with 5 bases between. This CDR3 has 15 amino acids. CDR1 is SGHTA and CDR2 is FQGNSA in the germline V gene. CDR3 DNA: TGTGCCAGCAGCTTAGCGTCGTCGAACACCGGGGAGCTGTTTTTT. Protein: CASSLASSNTGELFF.

The V call is TRBV20-1, the J call TRBJ2-3; 10 bases are a match to TRBD2. Germline trimming cut 1 base from V and 6 bases from J; bases unmatched to any gene: 4. The CDR3 runs to 14 residues. CDR1 is DFQATT, CDR2 SNEGSKA, per germline (reference sequence). The CDR3 protein is CSARGTSGQDTQYF. In DNA, the CDR3 is TGCAGTGCTAGAGGGACTAGCGGCCAGGATACGCAGTATTTT.